The entry below gives a single TCR beta chain sequence along with its context. Which antigen it targets is not known. No clone much larger than this one lies a single base away; base qualities are absent. These data originate in a study of blood T cells in healthy people across ages (dated by TCRdb to 2013 to 2016). Describing the broader study: In model experiments, template switching captured about one uniquely barcoded TCR beta cDNA molecule for every two T cells. Four age groups were formed from the donors: young (average roughly 15 years), middle-aged (approximately 40), aged (62) and long-lived (about 75). The study measured age-related changes in TCR beta repertoire diversity using deep sequencing normalized with unique cDNA molecular identifiers. Using the same blood draw, the study looked at two additional independent replicas of 1 million unique cDNA reads for two donors, one aged 18 to 29 and the other aged 80 or older. To avoid experimental bias, donors of different ages were spread randomly across the sequencing lanes.

Study-wide findings and limitations: Observed TCR beta diversity per million T cells fell roughly linearly with age, and a significant reduction was already apparent by age approximately 41. The long-lived group showed more naive CD4+ T cells, fewer expanded clones and increased TCR diversity than the aged group, suggesting age selection. Total diversity estimates from one million sequenced T cells were considered lower bounds and underestimates. The percentage of naive T cells measured by flow cytometry correlated strongly with observed TCR beta diversity. Bulk unsorted PBMC profiling prevented conclusive comparison of naive and antigen-experienced compartments. Donor CMV infection status was unknown, potentially confounding age-related changes in expanded clonotypes.

Library creation used 5' RACE. TCRdb records Illumina HiSeq 2500 as the sequencer. A second PCR of roughly 7 to 11 cycles was performed with a sample-barcoded 5' primer and a J-beta primer mix. Each TCR beta cDNA molecule received a unique molecular identifier from a template-switch 5' adaptor carrying 12 random nucleotides. Each sample yielded at least 2.5 million CDR3-containing paired-end reads. All of the RNA was converted into first-strand cDNA using the Mint cDNA synthesis kit, with a TRBC-specific oligonucleotide serving as the primer. Following uracil-DNA glycosylase treatment, all cDNA underwent a first 18-cycle PCR with the universal primers M1SS and BC2_uni_R. The paper's processing steps were these. For normalization, 1 million high-quality reads were randomly selected from each sample, with every read carrying a distinct molecular identifier. Instead of being binned into consensus sequences, reads that shared molecular identifiers were thrown out. MiTCR, with a Q25 quality threshold and the strictest error-elimination algorithm, was used for CDR3 identification, clonotype clustering and error correction. Lower-bound total TCR beta diversity was estimated with a nonparametric unseen species model using Euler transformation. TCRdb applied fastp at Q25 and MiXCR to the public reads, then kept only in-frame beta chains. Entries that share a CDR3 protein sequence are merged under the most common genes and DNA. TCRdb, not the authors, supplied the V and J calls. For this sample there are some 700,000 distinct CDR3 sequences; about 20% appear just once. The ten biggest clones cover roughly a fifth of the sample.

The donors were roughly 40 Caucasian individuals from Russia, aged 6 to 90 years, who were systemically healthy. Each donor gave ten milliliters of peripheral blood, collected into EDTA-treated Vacutainer tubes. Ficoll-Paque density-gradient centrifugation was used to isolate PBMCs, with at least 7 million obtained per sample. Trizol reagent was used to extract total RNA from the PBMCs, yielding at least 5 micrograms per sample. For every donor, an aliquot of PBMCs went through flow cytometry to measure the percentages of naive CD45RAhigh/CD27high T cells. As encoded in the germline V gene (reference sequence), CDR1 is SEHNR while CDR2 is FQNEAQ. Trimming takes 7 bases from V and 2 bases from J, and the germline ends sit 20 bases apart. The CDR3 sequence holds 16 residues, the cysteine and phenylalanine included. Only CDR3 DNA remains: 48 bases, in frame from the first base.

The origin of this receptor is a man aged 65-85 years in good health. The material sequenced was blood. This sequence uses TRBV7-9 and TRBJ2-5; the D gene could be TRBD1 or TRBD2, each one agreeing over 5 bases. The CDR3: CASTSPGLVEQETQYF. The DNA sequence is TGTGCCAGCACCTCACCGGGGCTAGTCGAACAAGAGACCCAGTACTTC. With the portions outside the CDR3 filled from the reference TRBV7-9 and TRBJ2-5 genes, the complete variable region becomes DTGVSQNPRHKITKRGQNVTFRCDPISEHNRLYWYRQTLGQGPEFLTYFQNEAQLEKSRLLSDRFSAERPKGSFSTLEIQRTEQGDSAMYLCASTSPGLVEQETQYFGPGTRLLVL.